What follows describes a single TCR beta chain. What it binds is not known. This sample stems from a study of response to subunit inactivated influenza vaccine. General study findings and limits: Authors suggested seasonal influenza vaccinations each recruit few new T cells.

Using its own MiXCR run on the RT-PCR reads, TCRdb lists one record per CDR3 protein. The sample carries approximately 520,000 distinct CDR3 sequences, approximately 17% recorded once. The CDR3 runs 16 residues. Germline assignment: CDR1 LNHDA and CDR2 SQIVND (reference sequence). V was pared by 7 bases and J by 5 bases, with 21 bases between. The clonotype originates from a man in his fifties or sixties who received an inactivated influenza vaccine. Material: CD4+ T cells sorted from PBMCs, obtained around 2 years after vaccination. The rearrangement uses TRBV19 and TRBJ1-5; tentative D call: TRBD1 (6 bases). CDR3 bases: TGTGCCAGTACTCCCCAACTTCAGGGGCACCATCAGCCCCAGCATTTT. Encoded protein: CASTPQLQGHHQPQHF.